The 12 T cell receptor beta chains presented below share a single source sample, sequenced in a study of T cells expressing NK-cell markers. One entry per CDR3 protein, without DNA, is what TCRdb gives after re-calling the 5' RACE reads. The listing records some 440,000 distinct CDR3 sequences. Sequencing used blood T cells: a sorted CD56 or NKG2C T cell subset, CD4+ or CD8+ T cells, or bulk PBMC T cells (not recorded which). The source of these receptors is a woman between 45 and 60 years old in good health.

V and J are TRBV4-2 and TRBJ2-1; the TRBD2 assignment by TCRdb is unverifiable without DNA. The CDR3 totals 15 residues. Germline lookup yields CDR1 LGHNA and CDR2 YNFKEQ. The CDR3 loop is CASSQEAGGSYEQFF.

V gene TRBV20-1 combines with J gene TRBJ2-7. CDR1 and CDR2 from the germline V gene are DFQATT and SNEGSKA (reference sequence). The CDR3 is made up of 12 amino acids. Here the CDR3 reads CSASPVGYEQYF.

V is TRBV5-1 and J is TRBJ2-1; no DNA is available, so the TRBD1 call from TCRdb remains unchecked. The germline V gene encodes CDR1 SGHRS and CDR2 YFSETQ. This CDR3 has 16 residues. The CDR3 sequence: CASSRTGPSSYNEQFF.

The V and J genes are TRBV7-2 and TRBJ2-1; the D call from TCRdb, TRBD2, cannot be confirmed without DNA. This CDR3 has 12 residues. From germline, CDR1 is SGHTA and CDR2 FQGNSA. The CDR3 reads CASSSSRGLQFF. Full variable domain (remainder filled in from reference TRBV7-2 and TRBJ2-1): GAGVSQSPSNKVTEKGKDVELRCDPISGHTALYWYRQSLGQGLEFLIYFQGNSAPDKSGLPSDRFSAERTGGSVSTLTIQRTQQEDSAVYLCASSSSRGLQFFGPGTRLTVL.

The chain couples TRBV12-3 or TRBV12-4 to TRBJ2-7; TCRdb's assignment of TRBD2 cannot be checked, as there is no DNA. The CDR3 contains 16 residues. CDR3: CASSPLALAGVYEQYF.

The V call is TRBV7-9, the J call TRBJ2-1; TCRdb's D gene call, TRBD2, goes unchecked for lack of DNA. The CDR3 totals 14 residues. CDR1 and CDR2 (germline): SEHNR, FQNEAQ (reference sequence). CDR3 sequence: CASSLASGSDEQFF.

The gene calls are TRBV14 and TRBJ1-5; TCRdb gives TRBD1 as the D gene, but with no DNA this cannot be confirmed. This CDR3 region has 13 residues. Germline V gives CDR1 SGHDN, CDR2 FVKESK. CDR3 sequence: CASSQDLREPQHF. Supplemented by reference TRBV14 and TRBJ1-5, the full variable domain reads EAGVTQFPSHSVIEKGQTVTLRCDPISGHDNLYWYRRVMGKEIKFLLHFVKESKQDESGMPNNRFLAERTGGTYSTLKVQPAELEDSGVYFCASSQDLREPQHFGDGTRLSIL.

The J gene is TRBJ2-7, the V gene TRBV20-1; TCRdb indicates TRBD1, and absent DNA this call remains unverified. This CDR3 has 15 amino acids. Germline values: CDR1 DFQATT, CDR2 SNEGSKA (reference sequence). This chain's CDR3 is CSASARDPRPWKQYF.

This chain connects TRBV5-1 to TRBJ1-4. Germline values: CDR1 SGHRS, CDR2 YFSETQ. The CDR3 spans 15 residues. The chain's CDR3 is CASSPVVQANEKLFF. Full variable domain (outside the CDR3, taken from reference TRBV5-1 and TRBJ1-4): KAGVTQTPRYLIKTRGQQVTLSCSPISGHRSVSWYQQTPGQGLQFLFEYFSETQRNKGNFPGRFSGRQFSNSRSEMNVSTLELGDSALYLCASSPVVQANEKLFFGSGTQLSVL.

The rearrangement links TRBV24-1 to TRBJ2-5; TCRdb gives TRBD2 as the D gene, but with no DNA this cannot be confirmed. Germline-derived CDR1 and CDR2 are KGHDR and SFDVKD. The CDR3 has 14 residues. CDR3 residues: CATSAGLAGNTQYF.

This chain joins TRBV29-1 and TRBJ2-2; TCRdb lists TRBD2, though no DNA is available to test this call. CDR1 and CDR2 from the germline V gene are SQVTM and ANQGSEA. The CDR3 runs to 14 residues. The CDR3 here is CSGRGGSNTGELFF.

CDR3 loop: CASGPTGNTSTGELFF. V gene TRBV3-1 combines with J gene TRBJ2-2; TCRdb returns TRBD2, unconfirmable since there is no DNA. The CDR3 covers 16 residues. Germline values: CDR1 LGHDT, CDR2 YNNKEL (reference sequence).